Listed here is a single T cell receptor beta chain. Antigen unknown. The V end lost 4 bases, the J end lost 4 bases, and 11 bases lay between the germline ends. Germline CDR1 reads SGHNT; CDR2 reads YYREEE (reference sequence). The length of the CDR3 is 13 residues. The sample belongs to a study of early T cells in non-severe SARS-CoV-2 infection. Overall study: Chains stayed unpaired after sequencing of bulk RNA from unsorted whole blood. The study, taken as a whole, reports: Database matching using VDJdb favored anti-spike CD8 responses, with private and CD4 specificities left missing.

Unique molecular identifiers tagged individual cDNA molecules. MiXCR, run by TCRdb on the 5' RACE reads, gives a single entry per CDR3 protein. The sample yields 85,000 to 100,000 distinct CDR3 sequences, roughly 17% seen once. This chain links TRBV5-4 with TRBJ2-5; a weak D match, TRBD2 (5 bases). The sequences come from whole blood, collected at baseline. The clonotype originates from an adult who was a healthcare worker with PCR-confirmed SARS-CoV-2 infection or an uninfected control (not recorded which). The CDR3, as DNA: TGTGCCAGCAGCCAGGACTCGAGAGAGACCCAGTACTTC. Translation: CASSQDSRETQYF.